This entry describes one T cell receptor (beta chain). The target of this receptor is not known. Base qualities are not recorded, but no much larger clone differs from it by a single base. The source of the sample is a study of blood T cell repertoires in COVID-19 (dated by TCRdb to the early 2020s). Context from the whole study: The collaborator samples originated in the United States, Italy and Spain and spanned the acute and convalescent phases of COVID-19. HLA class I and class II types, where available, came from metadata supplied by the sample provider rather than from assay-based typing. The samples were drawn from the first 160 participants of the ongoing ImmuneRACE study and from 1,254 subjects provided by 6 global collaborators. Nearly every sample came with metadata listing a de-identified subject ID, COVID-19 status, age in years and sex. Deeply sampled blood TCRbeta repertoires from subjects exposed to, actively infected with, or recovered from COVID-19 were included in the dataset. The prospective study material was composed of cDNA or gDNA derived from T cells, B-cell-depleted T cells, or PBMCs. A freely available public database, intended as a resource for researchers studying the immune response to SARS-CoV-2, is where the repertoires were released.

Study-wide findings and limitations: The amount of clinical and demographic metadata varied by source and participant and was provided uncurated.

Another Seattle source contributed samples from volunteer blood donors who had recovered from COVID-19. Collaborating institutions collected whole blood in K2EDTA tubes following their own protocols. For TCRbeta analysis, collaborator samples were shipped as frozen whole blood, as isolated PBMCs, or as DNA extracted from either sample type. TCRbeta CDR3 regions were amplified from genomic DNA using the immunoSEQ Assay, a bias-controlled multiplex PCR. Per the authors' processing: The number of nucleated cells in each sample was estimated by amplification of reference gene primers within the assay. To quantify the absolute abundance of each unique TCRbeta CDR3 rearrangement, sequence reads were collapsed and filtered. For each sample, productive Simpson clonality was calculated by taking the square root of Simpson's diversity index across productive rearrangements. The table was pulled from immuneACCESS by TCRdb, which kept in-frame rearrangements only. Such tables lose some clones; where checked, under half of the loss comes from unresolved V genes, and the rest has no known cause. D and trimming come from the DNA, and the V and J calls and clone size come from that table. The sample data list some 250,000 clones, and around 87% of these were observed just once. About 2.9% of the sample rests with the top ten.

Including the terminal cysteine and phenylalanine, the CDR3 comprises 15 residues. Only the CDR3 region is kept as DNA, spanning 45 bases read in frame from base 1. The germline V gene (reference sequence) gives CDR1 as LNHDA and CDR2 as SQIVND. Here V drops 5 bases and J drops 4 bases, and the junction holds 9 bases not matched to any gene. The chain couples TRBV19 to TRBJ2-5, with TRBD2 identical over 8 junction bases. The material sequenced was peripheral blood. The receptor's source is a woman aged 25 to 39 who had recovered from COVID-19. The DNA reads as follows: TGTGCCAGTAGTGTCCCGGGACTAGGGCGAGAGACCCAGTACTTC. Its translation reads: CASSVPGLGRETQYF. Reference TRBV19 and TRBJ2-5 genes cover what lies past the CDR3, so the full variable domain is DGGITQSPKYLFRKEGQNVTLSCEQNLNHDAMYWYRQDPGQGLRLIYYSQIVNDFQKGDIAEGYSVSREKKESFPLTVTSAQKNPTAFYLCASSVPGLGRETQYFGPGTRLLVL.